This is a list of T cell receptor beta chains from one sample in a study of OX40 agonist ivuxolimab in advanced cancers. Data came from immunoSEQ multiplex PCR; TCRdb stores just in-frame clones and leaves some out. The data contain about 75,000 clones, roughly 90% of them singletons. The specimen comprised CD4+ or CD8+ T cells sorted from blood, sampled in a trial of the OX40 agonist ivuxolimab. The receptors were gathered from an adult with an advanced solid tumor such as melanoma, head and neck, liver or kidney cancer. CDR3s include the opening cysteine and the closing phenylalanine or tryptophan. D genes are given only for firm matches. Where a row states a size, it is once, few, many or the class of an expanded clone; other rows omit it.

J | size | D | V | DNA | CDR3
TRBJ2-5 | once | TRBD1 | TRBV7-2 | TGTGCCAGCAGCTCACAGGGGGCCGAAGAGACCCAGTACTTC | CASSSQGAEETQYF
TRBJ2-3 | NA | NA | TRBV4-3 | TGCGCCAGCAGCCAAGATCCCCCTCGACGGTTTAGCGCGACCACAGATACGCAGTATTTT | CASSQDPPRRFSATTDTQYF
TRBJ1-3 | NA | TRBD1 | TRBV13 | TGTGCCAGCAGCTACGACAGGGGCTCTGGAAACACCATATATTTT | CASSYDRGSGNTIYF
TRBJ1-4 | NA | NA | TRBV5-1 | TGCGCCAGCGCTAAAGCTACCGGTAATGAAAAACTGTTTTTT | CASAKATGNEKLFF
TRBJ2-2 | NA | TRBD1 | TRBV19 | TGTGCCAGTAGTATAGAACAGGGGGCTTTAACCGGGGAGCTGTTTTTT | CASSIEQGALTGELFF
TRBJ2-5 | NA | NA | TRBV5-4 | TGTGCCAGCAGCCCGACCGGGGGCTTGTACCAAGAGACCCAGTACTTC | CASSPTGGLYQETQYF
TRBJ1-2 | NA | NA | TRBV25-1 | TGTGCCAGCAGTGAAAAATACTATGGCTACACCTTC | CASSEKYYGYTF
TRBJ2-1 | NA | NA | TRBV19 | TGTGCCAGTAGCTCGGAGGCCTACAATGAGCAGTTCTTC | CASSSEAYNEQFF
TRBJ2-5 | NA | TRBD2 | TRBV7-3 | TGTGCCAGCAGCTTATCTCTAGCGGGGGGCCAAGAGACCCAGTACTTC | CASSLSLAGGQETQYF
TRBJ1-2 | NA | NA | TRBV19 | TGTGCCAGTAGTAGAGGACAGAGTGCTTATGGCTACACCTTC | CASSRGQSAYGYTF
TRBJ1-2 | NA | NA | TRBV5-5 | TGTGCCAGCAGCTTGGATCCCACCGCTAACTATGGCTACACCTTC | CASSLDPTANYGYTF
TRBJ1-1 | NA | NA | TRBV5-1 | TGCGCCAGCAGCTCGGAAGGGGGAATAGCTTTCTTT | CASSSEGGIAFF
TRBJ1-2 | NA | NA | TRBV7-2 | TGTGCCAGCAGGCAACCGGGGGGTAGTAACTATGGCTACACCTTC | CASRQPGGSNYGYTF
TRBJ2-3 | NA | TRBD2 | TRBV5-1 | TGCGCCAGCAGCTTGGAGCTAGCGGGGGTAGATACGCAGTATTTT | CASSLELAGVDTQYF
TRBJ2-5 | NA | NA | TRBV5-1 | TGCGCCAGCAGCCCCAACGGGGAGACCCAGTACTTC | CASSPNGETQYF
TRBJ1-1 | NA | TRBD1 | TRBV5-4 | TGTGCCAGCAGCACCGACAGGGTCGGCACTGAAGCTTTCTTT | CASSTDRVGTEAFF
TRBJ1-1 | NA | NA | TRBV2 | TGTGCCAGCAGTGGCCATGACAACACTGAAGCTTTCTTT | CASSGHDNTEAFF
TRBJ2-1 | NA | NA | TRBV7-2 | TGTGCCAGCAGCTGGTCTAGAGGCGGCTCCTACAATGAGCAGTTCTTC | CASSWSRGGSYNEQFF
TRBJ1-5 | NA | NA | TRBV7-2 | TGTGCCAGCAGCCCATACAATCAGCCCCAGCATTTT | CASSPYNQPQHF
TRBJ1-3 | NA | NA | TRBV28 | TGTGCCAGCAGCCCCACCGGGTTCTCTGGAAACACCATATATTTT | CASSPTGFSGNTIYF
TRBJ1-6 | NA | NA | TRBV5-1 | TGCGCCAGCAGGGCGTCCCCAGTGAATAATTCACCCCTCCACTTT | CASRASPVNNSPLHF
TRBJ2-6 | NA | NA | TRBV14 | TGTGCCAGCAGGCCGCAAAAATCTGGAGTTCCCGGGGCCAACGTCCTGACTTTC | CASRPQKSGVPGANVLTF
TRBJ1-3 | NA | NA | TRBV2 | TGTGCCAGCAGTGATACGGGGGCTGGAAACACCATATATTTT | CASSDTGAGNTIYF
TRBJ1-5 | NA | NA | TRBV6-1 | TGTGCCGGCACTAGGGGGTTCTATAGCAATCAGCCCCAGCATTTT | CAGTRGFYSNQPQHF
TRBJ1-4 | NA | NA | TRBV19 | TGTGCCAGTACCACGGACAGAATCACTAATGAAAAACTGTTTTTT | CASTTDRITNEKLFF
TRBJ1-1 | NA | NA | TRBV6-1 | TGTGCCAGCCCGAAACAGCAGAACACTGAAGCTTTCTTT | CASPKQQNTEAFF
TRBJ1-6 | NA | NA | TRBV29-1 | TGCAGCGTTGTTGCGGGGGCCGGTTCACCCCTCCACTTT | CSVVAGAGSPLHF
TRBJ2-3 | NA | NA | TRBV11-2 | TGTGCCAGCAGGTTAGTCCCACTCGGAGGCACAGATACGCAGTATTTT | CASRLVPLGGTDTQYF
TRBJ2-1 | NA | NA | TRBV6-6 | TGTGCCAGCAGTTACGTTCCGAGCTCCTACAATGAGCAGTTCTTC | CASSYVPSSYNEQFF
TRBJ1-6 | few | NA | TRBV2 | TGTGCCAGCAGGGCCACCCCCGGGTCACCCCTCCACTTT | CASRATPGSPLHF
TRBJ2-6 | NA | TRBD2 | TRBV4-3 | TGCGCCAGCAGCCAAGATGGGAGGGCTGGGGCCAACGTCCTGACTTTC | CASSQDGRAGANVLTF
TRBJ2-1 | NA | NA | TRBV5-1 | TGCGCCAGCAGCTTCACTATCAGCTCCTACAATGAGCAGTTCTTC | CASSFTISSYNEQFF
TRBJ2-3 | NA | NA | TRBV7-2 | TGTGCCAGCAGCTTATACGCAGATACGCAGTATTTT | CASSLYADTQYF
TRBJ1-2 | NA | NA | TRBV7-2 | TGTGCCAGCAGCTCGGAACAACAGGGTTTTTGGTATGGCTACACCTTC | CASSSEQQGFWYGYTF
TRBJ2-7 | NA | NA | TRBV30 | TGTGCCTGGGGGCAGGGGGGGGACGAGCAGTACTTC | CAWGQGGDEQYF
TRBJ1-2 | NA | TRBD1 | TRBV27 | TGTGCCAGCAGTTGGGACAGTAACTATGGCTACACCTTC | CASSWDSNYGYTF
TRBJ2-7 | NA | NA | TRBV2 | TGTGCCAGCAGTCCAGGGCTCTACGAGCAGTACTTC | CASSPGLYEQYF
TRBJ2-1 | NA | NA | TRBV11-2 | TGTGCCAGCAGCCTCGACCCTAGTATGTATGAGCAGTTCTTC | CASSLDPSMYEQFF
TRBJ2-3 | NA | TRBD2 | TRBV5-1 | TGCGCCAGCAGCCCCGGGACTAGCAGACTTACAGATACGCAGTATTTT | CASSPGTSRLTDTQYF
TRBJ1-1 | NA | NA | TRBV19 | TGTGCCAGTAGCCTAGTGGGTTACAACACTGAAGCTTTCTTT | CASSLVGYNTEAFF
TRBJ2-1 | NA | TRBD2 | TRBV25-1 | TGTGCCAGCAAAGAGCGGGGGCCGTACAATGAGCAGTTCTTC | CASKERGPYNEQFF
TRBJ2-5 | NA | TRBD2 | TRBV5-4 | TGTGCCAGCAGCTGGACTAGCGGGAATAATCAAGAGACCCAGTACTTC | CASSWTSGNNQETQYF
TRBJ2-7 | NA | TRBD1 | TRBV7-9 | TGTGCCAGCAGTTACCGGGACAGGGGGCTAGGAGAGCAGTACTTC | CASSYRDRGLGEQYF
TRBJ1-1 | few | NA | TRBV10-2 | TGCGCCAGCAGTGAAGGTGGATCTGAAGCTTTCTTT | CASSEGGSEAFF
TRBJ1-2 | NA | NA | TRBV18 | TGTGCCAGCTCACCCGCGGGAGAGGGCTACACCTTC | CASSPAGEGYTF
TRBJ1-1 | NA | NA | TRBV5-4 | TGTGCCAGCAGCGCCCCCAGGGAAGGAAACACTGAAGCTTTCTTT | CASSAPREGNTEAFF
TRBJ2-7 | few | NA | TRBV7-9 | TGTGCCAGCAGCCCTCGGGACTCTACCTACGAGCAGTACTTC | CASSPRDSTYEQYF
TRBJ2-1 | NA | NA | TRBV19 | TGTGCCAGTTCAGACGGGGGTCGACTCTACAATGAGCAGTTCTTC | CASSDGGRLYNEQFF
TRBJ1-5 | few | TRBD1 | TRBV7-2 | TGTGCCAGCAGCTTAGTGCCGACAGGGGTGGGACAGCCCCAGCATTTT | CASSLVPTGVGQPQHF